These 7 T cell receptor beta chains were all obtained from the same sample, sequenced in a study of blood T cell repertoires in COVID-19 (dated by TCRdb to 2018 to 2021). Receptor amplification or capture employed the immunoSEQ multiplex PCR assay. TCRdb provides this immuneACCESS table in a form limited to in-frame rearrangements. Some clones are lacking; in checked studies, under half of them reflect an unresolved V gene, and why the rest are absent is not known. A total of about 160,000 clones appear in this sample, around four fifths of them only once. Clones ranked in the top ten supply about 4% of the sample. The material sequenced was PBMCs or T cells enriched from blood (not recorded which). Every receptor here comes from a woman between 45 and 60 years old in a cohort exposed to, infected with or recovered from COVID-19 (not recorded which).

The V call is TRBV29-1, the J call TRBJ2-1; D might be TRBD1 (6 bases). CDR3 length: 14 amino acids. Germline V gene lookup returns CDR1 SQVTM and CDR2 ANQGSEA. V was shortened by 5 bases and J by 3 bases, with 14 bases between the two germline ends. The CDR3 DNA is TGCAGCGTTTTAGGACAGCCGTTCTACAATGAGCAGTTCTTC. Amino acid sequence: CSVLGQPFYNEQFF.

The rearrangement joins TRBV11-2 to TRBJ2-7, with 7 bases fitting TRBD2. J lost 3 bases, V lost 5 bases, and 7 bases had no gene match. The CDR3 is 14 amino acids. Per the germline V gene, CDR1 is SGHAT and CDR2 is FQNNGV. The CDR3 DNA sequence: TGTGCCAGCAGCCAAGGCGGCGGGAGCTACGAGCAGTACTTC. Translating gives CASSQGGGSYEQYF. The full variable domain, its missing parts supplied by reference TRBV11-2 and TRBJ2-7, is EAGVAQSPRYKIIEKRQSVAFWCNPISGHATLYWYQQILGQGPKLLIQFQNNGVVDDSQLPKDRFSAERLKGVDSTLKIQPAKLEDSAVYLCASSQGGGSYEQYFGPGTRLTVT.

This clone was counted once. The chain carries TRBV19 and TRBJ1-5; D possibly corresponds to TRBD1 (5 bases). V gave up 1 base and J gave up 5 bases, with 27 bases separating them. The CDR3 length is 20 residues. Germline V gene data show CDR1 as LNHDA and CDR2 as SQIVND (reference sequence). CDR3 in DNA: TGTGCCAGTAGTATAGGAACTGGTGGGGGGGTGATTGCCCCTTATCAGCCCCAGCATTTT. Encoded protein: CASSIGTGGGVIAPYQPQHF.

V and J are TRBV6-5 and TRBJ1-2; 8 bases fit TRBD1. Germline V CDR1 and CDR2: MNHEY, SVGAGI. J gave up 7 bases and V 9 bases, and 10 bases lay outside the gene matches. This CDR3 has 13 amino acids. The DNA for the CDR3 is TGTGCCAGTGCCATGGACAGGGTGGTTGGCTACACCTTC. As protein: CASAMDRVVGYTF.

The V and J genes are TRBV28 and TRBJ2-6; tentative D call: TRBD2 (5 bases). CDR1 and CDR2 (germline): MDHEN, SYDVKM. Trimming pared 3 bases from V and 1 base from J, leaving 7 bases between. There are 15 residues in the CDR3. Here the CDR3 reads CASSFPGSGANVLTF. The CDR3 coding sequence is TGTGCCAGCAGTTTTCCGGGGTCTGGGGCCAACGTCCTGACTTTC.

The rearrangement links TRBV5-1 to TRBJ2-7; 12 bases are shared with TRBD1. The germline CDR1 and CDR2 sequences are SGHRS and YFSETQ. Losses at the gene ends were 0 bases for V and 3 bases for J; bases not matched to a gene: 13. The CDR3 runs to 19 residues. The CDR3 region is CASSLGAGTGGALVYEQYF. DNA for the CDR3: TGCGCCAGCAGCTTGGGGGCCGGGACAGGGGGCGCGTTAGTCTACGAGCAGTACTTC. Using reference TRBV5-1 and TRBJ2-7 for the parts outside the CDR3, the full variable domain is KAGVTQTPRYLIKTRGQQVTLSCSPISGHRSVSWYQQTPGQGLQFLFEYFSETQRNKGNFPGRFSGRQFSNSRSEMNVSTLELGDSALYLCASSLGAGTGGALVYEQYFGPGTRLTVT.

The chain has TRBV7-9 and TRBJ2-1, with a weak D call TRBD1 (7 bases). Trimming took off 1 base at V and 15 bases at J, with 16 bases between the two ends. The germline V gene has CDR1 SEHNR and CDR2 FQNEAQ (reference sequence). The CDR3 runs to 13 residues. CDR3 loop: CASSLDRAGGRFF. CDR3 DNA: TGTGCCAGCAGCTTAGACCGGGCAGGGGGGCGGTTCTTC.